This TCR beta chain was obtained from a study of a mutant IDH1 vaccine in newly diagnosed glioma. Sequenced by immunoSEQ multiplex PCR; TCRdb stores in-frame clones only, minus some. The data hold some 130,000 clones, with about four fifths observed a single time. Indicated time point: week 11, during vaccination. Each dose of the vaccine consisted of 300 ug of mutant IDH1 20-mer peptide, with topical imiquimod. About this clone itself: What it recognizes is unknown.

The CDR3 spans 10 residues. V lost 6 bases, J lost 4 bases, and 6 bases lay in between. Germline-derived CDR1 and CDR2 are SQVTM and ANQGSEA. Findings and caveats of the study: The vaccine induced immune responses, and these occurred in about 93% of patients.

V gene TRBV29-1 combines with J gene TRBJ1-1; D not certain. The source material was PBMCs, sampled from a glioma patient whose treatment included an IDH1 peptide vaccine. This clonotype originated in a man aged 40-49 years with glioma. The CDR3 loop is CSVVRTEAFF. For the CDR3, the DNA is TGCAGCGTGGTGCGCACTGAAGCTTTCTTT. The whole variable domain, remainder taken from reference TRBV29-1 and TRBJ1-1, is SAVISQKPSRDICQRGTSLTIQCQVDSQVTMMFWYRQQPGQSLTLIATANQGSEATYESGFVIDKFPISRPNLTFSTLTVSNMSPEDSSIYLCSVVRTEAFFGQGTRLTVV.